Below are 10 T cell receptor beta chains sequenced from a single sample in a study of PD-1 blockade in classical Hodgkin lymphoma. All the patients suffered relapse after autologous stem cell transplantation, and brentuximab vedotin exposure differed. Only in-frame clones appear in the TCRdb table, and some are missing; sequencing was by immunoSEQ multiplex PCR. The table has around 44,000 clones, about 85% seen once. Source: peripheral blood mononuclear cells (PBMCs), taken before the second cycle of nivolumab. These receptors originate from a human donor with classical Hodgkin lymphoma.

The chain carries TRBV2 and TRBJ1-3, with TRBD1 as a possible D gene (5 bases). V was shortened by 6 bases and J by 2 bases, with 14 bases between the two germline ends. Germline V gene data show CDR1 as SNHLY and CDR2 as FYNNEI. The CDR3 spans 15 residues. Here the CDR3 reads CASRKEGTAGNTIYF. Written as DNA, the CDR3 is TGTGCCAGCAGGAAGGAGGGGACGGCTGGAAACACCATATATTTT. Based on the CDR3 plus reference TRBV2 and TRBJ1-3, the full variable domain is EPEVTQTPSHQVTQMGQEVILRCVPISNHLYFYWYRQILGQKVEFLVSFYNNEISEKSEIFDDQFSVERPDGSNFTLKIRSTKLEDSAMYFCASRKEGTAGNTIYFGEGSWLTVV.

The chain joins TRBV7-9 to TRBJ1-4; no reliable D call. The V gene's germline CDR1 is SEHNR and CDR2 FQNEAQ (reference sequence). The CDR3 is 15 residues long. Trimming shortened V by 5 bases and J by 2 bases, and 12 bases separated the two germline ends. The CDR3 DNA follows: TGTGCCAGCAGCCCCGGAGAATCGACTAATGAAAAACTGTTTTTT. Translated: CASSPGESTNEKLFF.

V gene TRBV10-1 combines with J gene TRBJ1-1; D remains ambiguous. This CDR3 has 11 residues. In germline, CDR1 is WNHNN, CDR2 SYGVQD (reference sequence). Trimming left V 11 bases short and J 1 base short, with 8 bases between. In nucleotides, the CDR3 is TGCGCCGGCATCTCGAACACTGAAGCTTTCTTT. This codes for CAGISNTEAFF.

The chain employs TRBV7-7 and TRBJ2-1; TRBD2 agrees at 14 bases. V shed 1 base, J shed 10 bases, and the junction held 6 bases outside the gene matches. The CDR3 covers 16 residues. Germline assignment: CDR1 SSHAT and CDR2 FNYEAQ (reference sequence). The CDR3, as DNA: TGTGCCAGCAGCTTAGGACTAGCGGGAGGGCCGGGAGAGCAGTTCTTC. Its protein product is CASSLGLAGGPGEQFF.

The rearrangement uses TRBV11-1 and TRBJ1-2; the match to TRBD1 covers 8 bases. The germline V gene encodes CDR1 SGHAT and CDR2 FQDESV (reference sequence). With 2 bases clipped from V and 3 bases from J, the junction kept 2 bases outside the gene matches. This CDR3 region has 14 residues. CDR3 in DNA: TGTGCCAGCAGCTTAATGACAGGGGACTATGGCTACACCTTC. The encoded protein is CASSLMTGDYGYTF.

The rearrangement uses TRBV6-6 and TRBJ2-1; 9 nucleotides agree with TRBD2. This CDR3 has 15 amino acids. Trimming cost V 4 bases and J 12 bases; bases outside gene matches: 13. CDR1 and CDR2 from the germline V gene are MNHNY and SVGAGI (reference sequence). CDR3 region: CASSFDTLSAGGQFF. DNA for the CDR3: TGTGCCAGCAGTTTCGATACTCTCTCAGCGGGAGGGCAGTTCTTC.

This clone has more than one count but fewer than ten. The CDR3 here is CASRPRGLAAYNEQFF. CDR3 nucleotide sequence: TGTGCCAGCAGACCAAGGGGACTAGCGGCTTACAATGAGCAGTTCTTC. The chain recombines TRBV27 with TRBJ2-1; TRBD2 agrees at 11 bases. The CDR3 sequence is 16 residues long. Germline CDR1 reads MNHEY; CDR2 reads SMNVEV (reference sequence). V gave up 6 bases and J gave up 4 bases; unmatched junction bases: 8.

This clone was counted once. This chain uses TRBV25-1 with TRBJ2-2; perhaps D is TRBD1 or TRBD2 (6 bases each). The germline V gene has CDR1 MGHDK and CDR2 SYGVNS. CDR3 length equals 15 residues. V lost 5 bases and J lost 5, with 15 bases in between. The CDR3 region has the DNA TGTGCCAGCAGTTTGGGGCAGGGGAGGACCGGGGAGCTGTTTTTT. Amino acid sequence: CASSLGQGRTGELFF.

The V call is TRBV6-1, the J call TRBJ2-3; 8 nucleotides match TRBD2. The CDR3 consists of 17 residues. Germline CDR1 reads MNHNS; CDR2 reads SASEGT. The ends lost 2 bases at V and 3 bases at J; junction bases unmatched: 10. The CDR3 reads CASSEPRGGFFTDTQYF. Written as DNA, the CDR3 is TGTGCCAGCAGTGAACCCCGGGGGGGCTTTTTTACAGATACGCAGTATTTT.

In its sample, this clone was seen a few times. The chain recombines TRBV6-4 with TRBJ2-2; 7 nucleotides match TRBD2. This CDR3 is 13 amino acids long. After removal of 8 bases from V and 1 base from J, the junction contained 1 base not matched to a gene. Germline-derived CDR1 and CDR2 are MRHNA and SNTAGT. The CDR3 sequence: CASSSGNTGELFF. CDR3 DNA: TGTGCCAGCTCTAGCGGGAACACCGGGGAGCTGTTTTTT.